The sequence of this T cell receptor beta chain was determined in a study of T cells after yellow fever vaccination. V lost 2 bases to trimming and J lost 10 bases, with 14 bases between them. CDR1 is DFQATT, CDR2 SNEGSKA, per germline (reference sequence). The CDR3 sequence is 12 residues long. TCRdb ran MiXCR on the 5' RACE reads and lists one entry per CDR3 protein. The table includes just under 600,000 distinct CDR3 sequences, roughly 12% detected once. Findings and limits, study-wide: A small proportion of clonotypes was detected in both the CD4 and CD8 compartments. Contaminating bulk clonotypes could be abundant in FACS-sorted repertoires. Weaker overall, the secondary response nonetheless peaked faster (day 5 versus 15).

With regard to this clonotype: Antigen unknown.

The sequences come from PBMCs, collected on the day of the yellow fever booster vaccination. The rearrangement joins TRBV20-1 to TRBJ1-1, with D unresolved. The sequence was collected from a man aged 30 to 45 who received the YFV17D yellow fever vaccine. The CDR3 bases are TGCAGTGCTAGACCGGGAGGAGTAACAGCTTTCTTT. It is translated as CSARPGGVTAFF.